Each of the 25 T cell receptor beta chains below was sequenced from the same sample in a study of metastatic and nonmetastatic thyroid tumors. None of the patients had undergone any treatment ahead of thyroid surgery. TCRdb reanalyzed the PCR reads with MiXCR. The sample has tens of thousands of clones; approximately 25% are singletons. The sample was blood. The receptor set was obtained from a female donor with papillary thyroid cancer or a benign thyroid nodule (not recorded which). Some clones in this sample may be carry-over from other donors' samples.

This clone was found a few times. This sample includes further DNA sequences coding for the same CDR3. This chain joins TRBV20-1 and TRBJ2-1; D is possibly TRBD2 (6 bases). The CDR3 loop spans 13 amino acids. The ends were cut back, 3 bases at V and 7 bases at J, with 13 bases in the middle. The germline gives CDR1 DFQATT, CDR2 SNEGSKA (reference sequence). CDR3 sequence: CSARGGVGNEQFF. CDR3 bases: TGCAGTGCTAGGGGGGGTGTGGGAAATGAGCAGTTCTTC.

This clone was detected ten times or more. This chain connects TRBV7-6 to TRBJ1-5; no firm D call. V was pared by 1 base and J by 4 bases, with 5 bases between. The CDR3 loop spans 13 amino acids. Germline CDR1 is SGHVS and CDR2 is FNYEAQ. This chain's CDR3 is CASSLERNQPQHF. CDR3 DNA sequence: TGTGCCAGCAGCTTAGAGAGGAATCAGCCCCAGCATTTT.

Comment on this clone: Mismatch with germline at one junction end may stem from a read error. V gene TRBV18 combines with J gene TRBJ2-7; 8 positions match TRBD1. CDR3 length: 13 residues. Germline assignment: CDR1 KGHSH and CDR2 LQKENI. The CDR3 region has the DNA TGTGACAGCCAATCTCAGGGGGCGGTAGAGCAGTACTTC. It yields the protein CDSQSQGAVEQYF. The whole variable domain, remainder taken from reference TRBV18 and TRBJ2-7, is NAGVMQNPRHLVRRRGQEARLRCSPMKGHSHVYWYRQLPEEGLKFMVYLQKENIIDESGMPKERFSAEFPKEGPSILRIQQVVRGDSAAYFCDSQSQGAVEQYFGPGTRLTVT.

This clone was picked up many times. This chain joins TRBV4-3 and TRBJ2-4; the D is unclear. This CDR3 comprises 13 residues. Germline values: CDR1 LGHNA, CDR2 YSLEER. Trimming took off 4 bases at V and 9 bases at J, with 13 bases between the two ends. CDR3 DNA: TGCGCCAGCAGCCGCAATCAAGTTGGCATTCAGTACTTC. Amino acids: CASSRNQVGIQYF.

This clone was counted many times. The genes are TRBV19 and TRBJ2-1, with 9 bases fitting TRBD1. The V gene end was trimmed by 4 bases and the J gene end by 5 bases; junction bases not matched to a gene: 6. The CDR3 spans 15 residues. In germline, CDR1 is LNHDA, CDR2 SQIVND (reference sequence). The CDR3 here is CASSKNRGLNNEQFF. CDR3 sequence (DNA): TGTGCCAGTAGTAAGAACAGGGGGCTCAACAATGAGCAGTTCTTC.

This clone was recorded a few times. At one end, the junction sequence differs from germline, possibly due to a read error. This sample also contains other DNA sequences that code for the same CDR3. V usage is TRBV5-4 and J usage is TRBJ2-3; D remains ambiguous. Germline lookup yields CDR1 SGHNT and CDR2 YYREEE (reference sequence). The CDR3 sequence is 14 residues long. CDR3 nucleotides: TGTGCCAGCAGCTTGGGGGCGATGGCAGATACGCAGTATTTC. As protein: CASSLGAMADTQYF.

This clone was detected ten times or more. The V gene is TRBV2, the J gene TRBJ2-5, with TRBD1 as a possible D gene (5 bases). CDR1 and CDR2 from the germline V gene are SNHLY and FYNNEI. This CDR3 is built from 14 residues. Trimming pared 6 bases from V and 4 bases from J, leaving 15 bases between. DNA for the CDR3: TGTGCCAGCAGGCCCCAAAGTCAGGGAGAGACCCAGTACTTC. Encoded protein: CASRPQSQGETQYF.

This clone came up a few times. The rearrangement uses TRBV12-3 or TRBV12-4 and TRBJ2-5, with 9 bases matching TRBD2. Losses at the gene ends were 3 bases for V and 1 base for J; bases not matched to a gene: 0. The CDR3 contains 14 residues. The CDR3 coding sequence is TGTGCCAGCAGTTTGGGACTAGCCCAAGAGACCCAGTACTTC. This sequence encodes CASSLGLAQETQYF.

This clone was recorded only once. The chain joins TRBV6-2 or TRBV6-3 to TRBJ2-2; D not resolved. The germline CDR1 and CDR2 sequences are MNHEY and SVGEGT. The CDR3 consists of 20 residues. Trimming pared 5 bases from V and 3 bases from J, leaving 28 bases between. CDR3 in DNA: TGTGCCAGCAGTCCCTCCCCGGGCATTGGGTCACTGGTTCACACCGGGGAGCTGTTTTTT. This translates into CASSPSPGIGSLVHTGELFF.

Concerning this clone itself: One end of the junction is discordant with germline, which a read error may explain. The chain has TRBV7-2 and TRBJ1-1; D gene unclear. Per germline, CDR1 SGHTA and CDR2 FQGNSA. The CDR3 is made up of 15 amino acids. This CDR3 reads CASAADHYGNTDAFF. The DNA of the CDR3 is TGTGCCAGCGCAGCAGACCATTATGGGAACACTGATGCTTTCTTT.

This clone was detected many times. The CDR3 loop reads CASSYSNVFNEQFF. Written as DNA, the CDR3 is TGTGCCAGCAGTTACTCGAACGTGTTCAATGAGCAGTTCTTC. This sequence joins TRBV6-5 and TRBJ2-1, with D unresolved. The CDR3 covers 14 residues. Deletions cut 0 bases from V and 6 bases from J, with 9 bases between. Germline loops: CDR1 MNHEY, CDR2 SVGAGI.

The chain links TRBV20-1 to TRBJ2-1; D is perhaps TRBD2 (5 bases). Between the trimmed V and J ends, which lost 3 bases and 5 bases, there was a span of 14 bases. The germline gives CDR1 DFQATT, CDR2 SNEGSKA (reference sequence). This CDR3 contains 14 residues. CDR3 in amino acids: CSARTSSGNNEQFF. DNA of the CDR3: TGCAGTGCTAGGACCTCGTCCGGGAACAATGAGCAGTTCTTC.

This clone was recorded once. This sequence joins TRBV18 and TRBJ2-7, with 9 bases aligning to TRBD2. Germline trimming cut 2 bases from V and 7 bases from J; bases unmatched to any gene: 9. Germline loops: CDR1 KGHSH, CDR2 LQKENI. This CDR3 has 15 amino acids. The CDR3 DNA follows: TGTGCCAGCTCACCAGGCATGGCGCTAGCGGGGGAGCAGTACTTC. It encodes CASSPGMALAGEQYF. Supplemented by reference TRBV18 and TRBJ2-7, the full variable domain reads NAGVMQNPRHLVRRRGQEARLRCSPMKGHSHVYWYRQLPEEGLKFMVYLQKENIIDESGMPKERFSAEFPKEGPSILRIQQVVRGDSAAYFCASSPGMALAGEQYFGPGTRLTVT.

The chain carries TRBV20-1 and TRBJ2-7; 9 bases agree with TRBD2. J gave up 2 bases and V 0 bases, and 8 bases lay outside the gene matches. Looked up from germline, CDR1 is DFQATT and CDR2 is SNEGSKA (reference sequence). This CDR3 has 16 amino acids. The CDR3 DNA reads TGCAGTGCTAGAGATCTGGCTAGCGGGAAGGCCTACGAGCAGTACTTC. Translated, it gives CSARDLASGKAYEQYF.

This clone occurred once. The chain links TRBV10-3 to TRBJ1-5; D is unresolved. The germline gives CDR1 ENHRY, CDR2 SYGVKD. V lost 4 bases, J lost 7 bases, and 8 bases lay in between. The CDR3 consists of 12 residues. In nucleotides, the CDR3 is TGTGCCATCAGTGTGCGGGCACAGCCCCAGCATTTT. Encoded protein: CAISVRAQPQHF.

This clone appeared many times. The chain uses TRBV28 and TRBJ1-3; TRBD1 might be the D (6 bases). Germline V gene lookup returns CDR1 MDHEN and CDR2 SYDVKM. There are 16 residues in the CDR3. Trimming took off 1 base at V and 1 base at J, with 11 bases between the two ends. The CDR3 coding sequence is TGTGCCAGCAGTTTATCGGGACAAAATTCTGGAAACACCATATATTTT. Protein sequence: CASSLSGQNSGNTIYF. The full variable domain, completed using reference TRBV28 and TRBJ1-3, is DVKVTQSSRYLVKRTGEKVFLECVQDMDHENMFWYRQDPGLGLRLIYFSYDVKMKEKGDIPEGYSVSREKKERFSLILESASTNQTSMYLCASSLSGQNSGNTIYFGEGSWLTVV.

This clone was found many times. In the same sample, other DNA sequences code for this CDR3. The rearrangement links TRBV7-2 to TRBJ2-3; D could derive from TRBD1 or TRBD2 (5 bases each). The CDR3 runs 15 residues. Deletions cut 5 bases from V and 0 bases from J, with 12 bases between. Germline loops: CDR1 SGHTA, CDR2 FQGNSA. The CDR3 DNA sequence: TGTGCCAGCAGCCTATCGAGGGGTAGCACAGATACGCAGTATTTT. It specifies CASSLSRGSTDTQYF.

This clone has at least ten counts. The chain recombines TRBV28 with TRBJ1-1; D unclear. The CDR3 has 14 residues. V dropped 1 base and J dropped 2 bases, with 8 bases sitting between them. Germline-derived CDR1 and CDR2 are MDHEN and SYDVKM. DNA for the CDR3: TGTGCCAGCAGTTTATCCGGGATTAACACTGAAGCTTTCTTT. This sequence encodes CASSLSGINTEAFF.

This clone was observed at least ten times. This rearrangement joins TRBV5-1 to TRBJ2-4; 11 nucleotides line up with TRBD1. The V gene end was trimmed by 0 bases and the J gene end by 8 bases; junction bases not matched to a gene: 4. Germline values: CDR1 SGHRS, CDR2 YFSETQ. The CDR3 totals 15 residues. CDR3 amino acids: CASSLGDRGIDIQYF. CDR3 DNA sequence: TGCGCCAGCAGCTTGGGGGACAGGGGGATAGACATTCAGTACTTC. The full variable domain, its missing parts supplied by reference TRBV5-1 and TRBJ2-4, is KAGVTQTPRYLIKTRGQQVTLSCSPISGHRSVSWYQQTPGQGLQFLFEYFSETQRNKGNFPGRFSGRQFSNSRSEMNVSTLELGDSALYLCASSLGDRGIDIQYFGAGTRLSVL.

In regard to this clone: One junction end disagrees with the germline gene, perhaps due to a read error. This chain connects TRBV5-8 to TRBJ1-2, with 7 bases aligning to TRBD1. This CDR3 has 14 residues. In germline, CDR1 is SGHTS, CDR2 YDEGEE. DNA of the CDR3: TGTGCCAGCAGCTTGGGACAGGGCGTCTATGCCTACACCTTC. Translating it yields CASSLGQGVYAYTF.

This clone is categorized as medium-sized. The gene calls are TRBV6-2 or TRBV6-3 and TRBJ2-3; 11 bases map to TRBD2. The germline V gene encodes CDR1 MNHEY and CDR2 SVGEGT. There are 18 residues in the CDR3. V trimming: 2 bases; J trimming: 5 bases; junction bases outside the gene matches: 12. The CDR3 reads CASSYDLTLAGDQDTQYF. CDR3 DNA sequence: TGTGCCAGCAGTTACGACCTGACACTAGCGGGAGACCAAGATACGCAGTATTTT.

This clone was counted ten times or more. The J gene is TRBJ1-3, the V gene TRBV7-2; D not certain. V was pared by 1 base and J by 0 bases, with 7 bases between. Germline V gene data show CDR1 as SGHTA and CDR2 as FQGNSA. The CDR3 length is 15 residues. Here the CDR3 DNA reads TGTGCCAGCAGCTTAGGCGAAGTCTCTGGAAACACCATATATTTT. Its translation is CASSLGEVSGNTIYF.

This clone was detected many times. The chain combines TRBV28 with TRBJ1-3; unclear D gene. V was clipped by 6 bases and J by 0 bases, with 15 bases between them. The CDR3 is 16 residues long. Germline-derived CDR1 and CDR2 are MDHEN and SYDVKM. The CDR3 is CASSPLASRSGNTIYF. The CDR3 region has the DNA TGTGCCAGCAGCCCCCTGGCCTCCCGCTCTGGAAACACCATATATTTT.

For the CDR3, the DNA is TGTGCCAGCAGGGAAGACAGGGTCCCTTTTCGGGAGCAGTTCTTC. It codes for CASREDRVPFREQFF. The gene calls are TRBV11-2 and TRBJ2-1; 7 bases are a match to TRBD1. J gave up 10 bases and V 6 bases, and 15 bases lay outside the gene matches. The CDR3 consists of 15 residues. Germline loops: CDR1 SGHAT, CDR2 FQNNGV.

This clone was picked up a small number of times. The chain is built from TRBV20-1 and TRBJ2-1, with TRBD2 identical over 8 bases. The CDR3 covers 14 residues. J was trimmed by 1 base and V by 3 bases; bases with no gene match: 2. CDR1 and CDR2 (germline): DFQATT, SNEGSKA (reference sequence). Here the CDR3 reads CSASKRGSYNEQFF. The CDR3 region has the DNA TGCAGTGCTAGCAAGCGGGGGTCCTACAATGAGCAGTTCTTC.